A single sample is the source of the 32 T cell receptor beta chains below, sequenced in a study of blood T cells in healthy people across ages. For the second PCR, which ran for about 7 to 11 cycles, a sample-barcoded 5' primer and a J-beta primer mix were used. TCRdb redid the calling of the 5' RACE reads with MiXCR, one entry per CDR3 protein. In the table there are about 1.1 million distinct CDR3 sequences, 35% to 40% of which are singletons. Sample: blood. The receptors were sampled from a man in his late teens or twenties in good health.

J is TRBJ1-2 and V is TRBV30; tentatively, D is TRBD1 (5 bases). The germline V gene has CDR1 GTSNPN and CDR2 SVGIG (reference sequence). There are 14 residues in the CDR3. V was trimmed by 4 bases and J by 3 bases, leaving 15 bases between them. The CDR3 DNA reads TGTGCCTGGAACCCAGGGACCGCTGACTATGGCTACACCTTC. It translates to CAWNPGTADYGYTF.

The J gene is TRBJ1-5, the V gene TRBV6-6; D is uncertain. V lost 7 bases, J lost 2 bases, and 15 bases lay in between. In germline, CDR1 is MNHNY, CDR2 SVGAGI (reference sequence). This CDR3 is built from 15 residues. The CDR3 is CASISQEVGNQPQHF. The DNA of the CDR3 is TGTGCCAGCATTTCTCAGGAAGTGGGCAATCAGCCCCAGCATTTT.

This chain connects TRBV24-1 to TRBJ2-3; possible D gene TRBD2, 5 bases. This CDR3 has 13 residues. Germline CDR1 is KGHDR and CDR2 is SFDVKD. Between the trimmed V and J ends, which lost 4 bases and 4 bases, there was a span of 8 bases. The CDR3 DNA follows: TGTGCCACCAGTGACGGGGTTGCAGATACGCAGTATTTT. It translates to CATSDGVADTQYF.

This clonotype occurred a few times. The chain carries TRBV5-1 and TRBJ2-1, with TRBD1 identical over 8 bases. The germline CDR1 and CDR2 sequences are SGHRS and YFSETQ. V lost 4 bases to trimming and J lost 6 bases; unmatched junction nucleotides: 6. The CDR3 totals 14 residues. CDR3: CASSPGGDGNEQFF. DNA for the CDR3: TGCGCCAGCAGCCCAGGGGGCGATGGCAATGAGCAGTTCTTC.

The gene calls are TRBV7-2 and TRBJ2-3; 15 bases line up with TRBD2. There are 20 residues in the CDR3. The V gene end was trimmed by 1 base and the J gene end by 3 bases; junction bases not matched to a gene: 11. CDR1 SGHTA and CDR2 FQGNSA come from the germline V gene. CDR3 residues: CASSLEYRTSGGAWTDTQYF. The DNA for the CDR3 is TGTGCCAGCAGCTTAGAATATAGGACTAGCGGGGGGGCTTGGACAGATACGCAGTATTTT.

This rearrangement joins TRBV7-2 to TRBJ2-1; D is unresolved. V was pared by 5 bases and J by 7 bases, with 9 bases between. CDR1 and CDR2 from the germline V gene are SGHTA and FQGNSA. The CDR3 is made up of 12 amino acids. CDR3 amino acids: CASSREINEQFF. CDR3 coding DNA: TGTGCCAGCAGCCGTGAGATTAATGAGCAGTTCTTC.

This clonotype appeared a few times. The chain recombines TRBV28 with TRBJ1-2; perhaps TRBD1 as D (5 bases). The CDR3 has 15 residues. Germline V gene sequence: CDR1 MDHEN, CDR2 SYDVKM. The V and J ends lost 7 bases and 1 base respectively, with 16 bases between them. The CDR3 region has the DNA TGTGCCAGCATCGTGACGGGACCGGTTAACTATGGCTACACCTTC. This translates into CASIVTGPVNYGYTF.

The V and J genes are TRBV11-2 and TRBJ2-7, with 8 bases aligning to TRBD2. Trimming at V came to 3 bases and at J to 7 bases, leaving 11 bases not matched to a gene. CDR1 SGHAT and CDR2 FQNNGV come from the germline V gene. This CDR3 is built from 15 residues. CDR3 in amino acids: CASSFSGELYNEQYF. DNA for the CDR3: TGTGCCAGCAGCTTTAGCGGGGAATTATACAATGAGCAGTACTTC.

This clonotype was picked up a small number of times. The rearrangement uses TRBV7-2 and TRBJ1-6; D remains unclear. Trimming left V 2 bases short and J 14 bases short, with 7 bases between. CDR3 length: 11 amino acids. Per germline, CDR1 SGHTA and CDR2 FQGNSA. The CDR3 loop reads CASSLSTTLHF. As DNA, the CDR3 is TGTGCCAGCAGCTTAAGTACTACCCTCCACTTT.

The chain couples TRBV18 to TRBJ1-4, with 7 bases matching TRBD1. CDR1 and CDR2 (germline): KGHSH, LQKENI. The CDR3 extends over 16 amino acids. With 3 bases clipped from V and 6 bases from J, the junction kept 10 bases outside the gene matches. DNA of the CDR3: TGTGCCAGCTCACCTAATCCGCCAGGGGGGGATGAAAAACTGTTTTTT. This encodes CASSPNPPGGDEKLFF.

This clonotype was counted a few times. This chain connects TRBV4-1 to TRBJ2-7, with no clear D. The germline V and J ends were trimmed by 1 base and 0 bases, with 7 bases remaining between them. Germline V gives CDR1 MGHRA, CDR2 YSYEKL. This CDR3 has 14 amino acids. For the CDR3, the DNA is TGCGCCAGCAGCCAAGGGGCAGCCTCCTACGAGCAGTACTTC. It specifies CASSQGAASYEQYF.

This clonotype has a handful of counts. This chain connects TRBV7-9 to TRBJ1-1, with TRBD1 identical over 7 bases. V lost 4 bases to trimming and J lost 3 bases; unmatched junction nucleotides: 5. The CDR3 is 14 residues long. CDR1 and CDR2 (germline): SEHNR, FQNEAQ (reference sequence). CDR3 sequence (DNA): TGTGCCAGCAGCTCCGAACAGGGGCACACTGAAGCTTTCTTT. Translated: CASSSEQGHTEAFF.

CDR3: CASGPAGTEAFF. CDR3 coding DNA: TGTGCTAGTGGGCCAGCAGGTACTGAAGCTTTCTTT. V is TRBV12-5 and J is TRBJ1-1; no reliable D call. V lost 6 bases, J lost 5 bases, and 10 bases lay in between. The CDR3 extends over 12 amino acids. Germline lookup yields CDR1 LGHNT and CDR2 FRNRAP.

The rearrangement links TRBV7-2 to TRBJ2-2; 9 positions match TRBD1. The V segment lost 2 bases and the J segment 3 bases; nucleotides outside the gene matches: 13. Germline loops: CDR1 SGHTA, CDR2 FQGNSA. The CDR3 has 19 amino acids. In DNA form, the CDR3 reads TGTGCCAGCAGCTTACGCGGGACAGGGTTAGTAGGTGACACCGGGGAGCTGTTTTTT. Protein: CASSLRGTGLVGDTGELFF. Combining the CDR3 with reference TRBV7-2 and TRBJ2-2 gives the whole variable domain GAGVSQSPSNKVTEKGKDVELRCDPISGHTALYWYRQSLGQGLEFLIYFQGNSAPDKSGLPSDRFSAERTGGSVSTLTIQRTQQEDSAVYLCASSLRGTGLVGDTGELFFGEGSRLTVL.

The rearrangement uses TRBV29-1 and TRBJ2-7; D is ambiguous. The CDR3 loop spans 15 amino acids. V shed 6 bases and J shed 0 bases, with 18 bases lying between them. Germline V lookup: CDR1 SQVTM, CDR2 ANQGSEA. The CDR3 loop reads CSVLSLPESSYEQYF. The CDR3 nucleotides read TGCAGCGTCCTAAGTCTACCGGAAAGCTCCTACGAGCAGTACTTC.

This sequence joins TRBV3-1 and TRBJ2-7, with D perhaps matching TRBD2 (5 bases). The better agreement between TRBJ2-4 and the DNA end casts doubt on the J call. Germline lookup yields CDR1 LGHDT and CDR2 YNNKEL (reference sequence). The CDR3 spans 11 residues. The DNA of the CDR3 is TGTGCCAGCTCTAGCCCTAACATTCAGTACTTC. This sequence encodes CASSSPNIQYF.

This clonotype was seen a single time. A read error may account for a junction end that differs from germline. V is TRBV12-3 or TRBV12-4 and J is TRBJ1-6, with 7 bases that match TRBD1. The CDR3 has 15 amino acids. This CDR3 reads CASSLAGRGISPPHF. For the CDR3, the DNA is TGTGCCAGCAGTTTAGCTGGCAGGGGGATTTCACCCCCCCACTTT.

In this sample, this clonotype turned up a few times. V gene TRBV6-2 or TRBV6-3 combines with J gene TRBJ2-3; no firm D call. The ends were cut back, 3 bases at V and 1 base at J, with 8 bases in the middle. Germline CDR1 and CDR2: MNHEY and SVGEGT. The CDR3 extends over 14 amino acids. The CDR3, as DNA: TGTGCCAGCAGTTATAGTCACCGCACAGATACGCAGTATTTT. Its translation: CASSYSHRTDTQYF.

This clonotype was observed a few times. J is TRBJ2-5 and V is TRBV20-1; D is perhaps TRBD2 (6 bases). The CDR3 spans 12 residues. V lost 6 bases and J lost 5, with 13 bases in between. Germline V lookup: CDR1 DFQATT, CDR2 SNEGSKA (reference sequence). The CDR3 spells CSASGGKETQYF. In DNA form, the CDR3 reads TGCAGTGCCAGTGGGGGGAAGGAGACCCAGTACTTC.

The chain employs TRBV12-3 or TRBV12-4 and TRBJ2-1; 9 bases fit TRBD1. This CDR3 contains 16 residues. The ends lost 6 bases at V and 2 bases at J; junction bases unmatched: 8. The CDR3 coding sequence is TGTGCCAGCAGAGGCCGGGGACAGGGAACCTACAATGAGCAGTTCTTC. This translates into CASRGRGQGTYNEQFF.

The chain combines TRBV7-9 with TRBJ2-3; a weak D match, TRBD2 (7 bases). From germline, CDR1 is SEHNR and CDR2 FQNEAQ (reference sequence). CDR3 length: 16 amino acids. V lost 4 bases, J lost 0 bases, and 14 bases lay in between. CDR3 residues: CASSYPGGSSTDTQYF. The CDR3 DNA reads TGTGCCAGCAGCTACCCGGGGGGCTCGAGCACAGATACGCAGTATTTT.

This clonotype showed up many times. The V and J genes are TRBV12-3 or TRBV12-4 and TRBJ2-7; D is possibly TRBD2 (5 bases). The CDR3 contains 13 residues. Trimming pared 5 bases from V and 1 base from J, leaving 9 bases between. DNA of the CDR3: TGTGCCAGCAGTCCCGGAGGATCCTACGAGCAGTACTTC. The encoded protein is CASSPGGSYEQYF.

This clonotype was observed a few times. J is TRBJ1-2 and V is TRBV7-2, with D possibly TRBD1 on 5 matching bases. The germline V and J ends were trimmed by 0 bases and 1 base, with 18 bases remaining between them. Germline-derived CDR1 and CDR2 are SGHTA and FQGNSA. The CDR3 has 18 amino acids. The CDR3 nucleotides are TGTGCCAGCAGCTTAGCTATAGGGACGACAGATTTTAACTATGGCTACACCTTC. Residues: CASSLAIGTTDFNYGYTF.

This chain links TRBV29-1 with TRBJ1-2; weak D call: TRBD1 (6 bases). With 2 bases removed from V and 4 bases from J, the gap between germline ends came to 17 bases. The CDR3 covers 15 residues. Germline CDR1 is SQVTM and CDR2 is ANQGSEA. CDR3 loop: CSVETPGAMGYGYTF. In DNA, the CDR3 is TGCAGCGTTGAAACGCCGGGGGCGATGGGCTATGGCTACACCTTC.

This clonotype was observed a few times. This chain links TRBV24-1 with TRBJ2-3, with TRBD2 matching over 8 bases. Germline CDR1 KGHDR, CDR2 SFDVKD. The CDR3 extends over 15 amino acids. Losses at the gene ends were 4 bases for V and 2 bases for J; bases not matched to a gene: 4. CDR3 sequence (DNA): TGTGCCACCAGTGAGGCGGGGGGCGTCACAGATACGCAGTATTTT. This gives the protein CATSEAGGVTDTQYF.

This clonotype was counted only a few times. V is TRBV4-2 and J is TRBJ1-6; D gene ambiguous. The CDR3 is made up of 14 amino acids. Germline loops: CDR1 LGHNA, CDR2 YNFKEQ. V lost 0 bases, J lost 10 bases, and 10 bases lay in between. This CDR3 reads CASSQDLVESPLHF. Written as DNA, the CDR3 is TGTGCCAGCAGCCAAGATTTGGTAGAATCACCCCTCCACTTT.

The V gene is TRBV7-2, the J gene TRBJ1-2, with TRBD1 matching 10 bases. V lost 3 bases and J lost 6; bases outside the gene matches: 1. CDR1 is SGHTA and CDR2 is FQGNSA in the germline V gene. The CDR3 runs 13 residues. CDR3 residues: CASSLDRGNGYTF. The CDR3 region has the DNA TGTGCCAGCAGCTTGGACAGGGGGAATGGCTACACCTTC.

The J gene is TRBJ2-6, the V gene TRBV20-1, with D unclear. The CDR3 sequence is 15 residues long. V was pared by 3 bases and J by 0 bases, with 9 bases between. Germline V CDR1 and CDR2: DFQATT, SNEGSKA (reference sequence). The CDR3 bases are TGCAGTGCTAGTAACCAGTTCTCTGGGGCCAACGTCCTGACTTTC. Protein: CSASNQFSGANVLTF.

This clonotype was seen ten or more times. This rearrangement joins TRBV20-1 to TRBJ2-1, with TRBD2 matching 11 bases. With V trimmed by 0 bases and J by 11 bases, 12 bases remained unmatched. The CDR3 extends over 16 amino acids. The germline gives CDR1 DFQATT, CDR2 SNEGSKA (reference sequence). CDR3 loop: CSARDPTSGGGLQQFF. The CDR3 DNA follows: TGCAGTGCTAGAGATCCCACTAGCGGGGGCGGTCTTCAGCAGTTCTTC.

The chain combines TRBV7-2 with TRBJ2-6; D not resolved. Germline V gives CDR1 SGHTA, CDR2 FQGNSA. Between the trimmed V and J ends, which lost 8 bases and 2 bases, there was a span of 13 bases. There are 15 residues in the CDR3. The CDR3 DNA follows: TGTGCCAGCGGCCCGAGGTTTGCTGGGGCCAACGTCCTGACTTTC. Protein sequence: CASGPRFAGANVLTF.

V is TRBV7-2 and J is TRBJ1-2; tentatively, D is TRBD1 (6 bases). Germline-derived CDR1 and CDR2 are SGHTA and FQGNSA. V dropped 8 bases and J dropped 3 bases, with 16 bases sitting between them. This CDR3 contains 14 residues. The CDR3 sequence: CASADQGNYYGYTF. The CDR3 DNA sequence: TGTGCCAGCGCCGATCAGGGGAACTACTATGGCTACACCTTC. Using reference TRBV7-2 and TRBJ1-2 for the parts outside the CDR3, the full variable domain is GAGVSQSPSNKVTEKGKDVELRCDPISGHTALYWYRQSLGQGLEFLIYFQGNSAPDKSGLPSDRFSAERTGGSVSTLTIQRTQQEDSAVYLCASADQGNYYGYTFGSGTRLTVV.

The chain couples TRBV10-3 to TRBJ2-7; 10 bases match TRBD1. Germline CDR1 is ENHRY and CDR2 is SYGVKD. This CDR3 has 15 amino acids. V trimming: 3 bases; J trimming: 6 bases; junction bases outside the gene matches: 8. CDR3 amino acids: CAISDAGTGVVEQYF. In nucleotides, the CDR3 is TGTGCCATCAGTGATGCCGGGACAGGGGTTGTCGAGCAGTACTTC.